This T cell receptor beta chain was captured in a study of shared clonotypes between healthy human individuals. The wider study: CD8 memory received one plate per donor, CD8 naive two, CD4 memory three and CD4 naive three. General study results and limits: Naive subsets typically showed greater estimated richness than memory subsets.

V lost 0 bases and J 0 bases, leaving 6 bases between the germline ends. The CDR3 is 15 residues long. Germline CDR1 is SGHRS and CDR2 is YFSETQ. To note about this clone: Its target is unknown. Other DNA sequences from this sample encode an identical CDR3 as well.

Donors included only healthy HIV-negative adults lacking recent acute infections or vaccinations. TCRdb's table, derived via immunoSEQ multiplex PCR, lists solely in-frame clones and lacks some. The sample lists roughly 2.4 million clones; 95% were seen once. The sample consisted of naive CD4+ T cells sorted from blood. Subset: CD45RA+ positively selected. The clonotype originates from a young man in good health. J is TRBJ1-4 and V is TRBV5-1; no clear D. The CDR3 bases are TGCGCCAGCAGCTTGGACGGAACAACTAATGAAAAACTGTTTTTT. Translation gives CASSLDGTTNEKLFF.